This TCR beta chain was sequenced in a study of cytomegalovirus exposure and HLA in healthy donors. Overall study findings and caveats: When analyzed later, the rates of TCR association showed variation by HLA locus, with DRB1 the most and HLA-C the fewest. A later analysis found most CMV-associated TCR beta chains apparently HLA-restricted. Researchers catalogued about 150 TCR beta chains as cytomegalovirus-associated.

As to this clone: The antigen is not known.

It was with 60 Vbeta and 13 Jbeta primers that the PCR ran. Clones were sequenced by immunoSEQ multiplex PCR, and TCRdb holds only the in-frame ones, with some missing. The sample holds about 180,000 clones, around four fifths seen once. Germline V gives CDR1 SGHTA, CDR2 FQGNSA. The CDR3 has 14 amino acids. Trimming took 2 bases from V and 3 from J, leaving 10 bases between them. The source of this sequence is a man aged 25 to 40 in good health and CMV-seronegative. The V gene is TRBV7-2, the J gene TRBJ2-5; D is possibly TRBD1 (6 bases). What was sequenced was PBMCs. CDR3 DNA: TGTGCCAGCAGCTTAACGGCAGGGGAAGAGACCCAGTACTTC. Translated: CASSLTAGEETQYF.